The clone carrying this T cell receptor (beta chain) was picked up a small number of times. Its antigen is not identified. Expressed TCRB transcripts got sequenced, as all isolated RNA was reverse transcribed. The table came from immunoSEQ multiplex PCR; TCRdb's copy has only in-frame clones and leaves some out. Seen here are a few hundred thousand clones, roughly 12% observed once, and the top ten hold around 0.01%. This sample was taken from a study of beta chain features in type 1 diabetes. Overall study: The patient and healthy donor groups were comparable for age, gender and cell yields.

CDR1 SGHNT and CDR2 YYREEE come from the germline V gene (reference sequence). This CDR3 has 12 amino acids. Trimming stripped 0 bases from V and 13 bases from J, with 11 bases between. Study outcomes and limitations: The question of HLA type influencing TCRB rearrangement was one that remained unresolved here. Shortening of TCRB CDR3s, moderate but significant, appeared in all four CD4+ subsets of Type 1 diabetes patients. More deletions and fewer insertions at VDJ junctions were seen in type 1 diabetes patients.

On average, the one heparinised blood draw given by each donor was around 120 mL. The specimen sequenced was naive CD4+ T cells from blood. The chain carries TRBV5-4 and TRBJ2-1; perhaps TRBD2 as D (5 bases). The sequence came from a woman aged 18-29 years with type 1 diabetes. The CDR3 bases are TGTGCCAGCAGCTTGGACCGAGGGCCACAGTTCTTC. This codes for CASSLDRGPQFF.